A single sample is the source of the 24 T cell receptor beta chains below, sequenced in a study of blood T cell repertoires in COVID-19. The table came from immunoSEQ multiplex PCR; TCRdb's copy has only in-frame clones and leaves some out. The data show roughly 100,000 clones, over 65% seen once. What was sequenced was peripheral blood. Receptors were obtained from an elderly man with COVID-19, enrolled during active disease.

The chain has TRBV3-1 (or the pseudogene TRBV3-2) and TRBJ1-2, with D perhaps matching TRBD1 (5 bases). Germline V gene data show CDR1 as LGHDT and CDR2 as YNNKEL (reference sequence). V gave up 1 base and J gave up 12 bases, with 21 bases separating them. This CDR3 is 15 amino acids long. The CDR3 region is CASSQGGKSVPRNTF. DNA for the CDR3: TGTGCCAGCAGCCAAGGGGGCAAAAGTGTACCGCGGAACACCTTC.

CDR3 coding DNA: TGCAGTATTGCCGGCGGTTTGGGTAGCGCCTCCTACAATGAGCAGTTCTTC. This translates into CSIAGGLGSASYNEQFF. J is TRBJ2-1 and V is TRBV29-1, with D perhaps matching TRBD2 (5 bases). The CDR3 length is 17 residues. From germline, CDR1 is SQVTM and CDR2 ANQGSEA.

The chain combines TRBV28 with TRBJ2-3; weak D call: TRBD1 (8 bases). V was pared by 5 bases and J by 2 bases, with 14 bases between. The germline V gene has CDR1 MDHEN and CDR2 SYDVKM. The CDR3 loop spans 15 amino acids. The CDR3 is CASSGQGGVTDTQYF. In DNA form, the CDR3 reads TGTGCCAGCAGTGGACAGGGAGGGGTCACAGATACGCAGTATTTT.

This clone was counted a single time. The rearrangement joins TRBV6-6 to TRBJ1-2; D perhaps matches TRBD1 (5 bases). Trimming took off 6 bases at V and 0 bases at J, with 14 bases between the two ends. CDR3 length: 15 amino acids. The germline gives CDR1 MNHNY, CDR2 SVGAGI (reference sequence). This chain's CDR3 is CASRMLGGSNYGYTF. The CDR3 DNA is TGTGCCAGCAGGATGTTGGGGGGATCTAACTATGGCTACACCTTC.

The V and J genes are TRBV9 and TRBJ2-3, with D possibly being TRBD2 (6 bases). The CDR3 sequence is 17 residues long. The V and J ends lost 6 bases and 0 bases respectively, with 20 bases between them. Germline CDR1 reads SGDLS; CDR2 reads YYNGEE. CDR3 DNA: TGTGCCAGCACCCCTGAGGGCGGGATGGTAAGCACAGATACGCAGTATTTT. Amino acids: CASTPEGGMVSTDTQYF.

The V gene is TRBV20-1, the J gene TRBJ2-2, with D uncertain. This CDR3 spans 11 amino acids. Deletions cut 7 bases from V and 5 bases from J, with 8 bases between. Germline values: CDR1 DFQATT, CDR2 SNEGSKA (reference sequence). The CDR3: CSVAGTGELFF. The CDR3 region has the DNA TGCAGTGTAGCCGGGACCGGGGAGCTGTTTTTT.

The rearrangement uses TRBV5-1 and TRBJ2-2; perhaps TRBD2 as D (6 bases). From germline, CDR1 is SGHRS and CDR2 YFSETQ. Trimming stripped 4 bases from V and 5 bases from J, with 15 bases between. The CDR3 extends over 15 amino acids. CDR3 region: CASSAGLTITGELFF. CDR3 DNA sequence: TGCGCCAGCAGCGCGGGACTCACTATTACCGGGGAGCTGTTTTTT.

In DNA, the CDR3 is TGTGCCAGCAGTCCCGATGTTAGCGGGAGACGTAACACAGATACGCAGTATTTT. Translated, it gives CASSPDVSGRRNTDTQYF. This chain connects TRBV28 to TRBJ2-3; TRBD2 aligns across 9 bases. Germline V gives CDR1 MDHEN, CDR2 SYDVKM. V lost 5 bases to trimming and J lost 2 bases; unmatched junction nucleotides: 14. The CDR3 consists of 18 residues.

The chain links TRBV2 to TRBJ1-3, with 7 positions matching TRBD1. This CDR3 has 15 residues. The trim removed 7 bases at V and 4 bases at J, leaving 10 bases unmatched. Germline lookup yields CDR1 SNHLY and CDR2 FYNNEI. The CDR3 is CASIHGRGTGNTIYF. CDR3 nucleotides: TGTGCCAGCATCCACGGCAGGGGGACAGGAAACACCATATATTTT.

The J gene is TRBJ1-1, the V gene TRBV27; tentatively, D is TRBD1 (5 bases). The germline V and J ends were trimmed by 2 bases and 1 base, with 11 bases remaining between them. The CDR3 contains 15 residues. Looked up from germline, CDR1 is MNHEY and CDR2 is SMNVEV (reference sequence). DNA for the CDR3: TGTGCCAGCAGTTTAGGTGTCAGGGCGAACACTGAAGCTTTCTTT. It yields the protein CASSLGVRANTEAFF.

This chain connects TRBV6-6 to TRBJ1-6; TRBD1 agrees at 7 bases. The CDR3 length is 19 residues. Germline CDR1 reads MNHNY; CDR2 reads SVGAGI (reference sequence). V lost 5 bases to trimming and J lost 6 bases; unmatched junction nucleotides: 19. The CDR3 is CASSPGVGQVSIVNSPLHF. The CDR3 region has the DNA TGTGCCAGCAGTCCGGGAGTAGGACAGGTATCGATTGTTAATTCACCCCTCCACTTT.

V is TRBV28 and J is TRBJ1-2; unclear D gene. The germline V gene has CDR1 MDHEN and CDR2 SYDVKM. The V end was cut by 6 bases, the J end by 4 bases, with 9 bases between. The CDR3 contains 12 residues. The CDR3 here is CASSLPGYGYTF. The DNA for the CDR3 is TGTGCCAGCAGCCTTCCCGGCTATGGCTACACCTTC.

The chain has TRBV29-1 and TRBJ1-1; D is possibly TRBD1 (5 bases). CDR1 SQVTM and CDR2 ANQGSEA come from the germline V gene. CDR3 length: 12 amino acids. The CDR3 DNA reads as TGCAGTGCCGGGGGAGAGAACACTGAAGCTTTCTTT. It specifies CSAGGENTEAFF.

CDR3 region: CASTTGVFAGANVLTF. Here the CDR3 DNA reads TGCGCCAGCACGACAGGGGTCTTCGCTGGGGCCAACGTCCTGACTTTC. The gene calls are TRBV5-1 and TRBJ2-6; 8 bases map to TRBD1. This CDR3 has 16 residues. Germline CDR1 SGHRS, CDR2 YFSETQ. Trimming took 6 bases from V and 2 from J; bases not matched to a gene: 7.

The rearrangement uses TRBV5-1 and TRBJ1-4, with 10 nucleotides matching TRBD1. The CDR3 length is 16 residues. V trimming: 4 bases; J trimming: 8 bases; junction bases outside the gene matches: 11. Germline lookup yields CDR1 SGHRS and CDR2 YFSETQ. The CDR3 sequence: CASSRGPTGGNEKLFF. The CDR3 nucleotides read TGCGCCAGCAGCCGTGGCCCGACAGGGGGCAACGAAAAACTGTTTTTT.

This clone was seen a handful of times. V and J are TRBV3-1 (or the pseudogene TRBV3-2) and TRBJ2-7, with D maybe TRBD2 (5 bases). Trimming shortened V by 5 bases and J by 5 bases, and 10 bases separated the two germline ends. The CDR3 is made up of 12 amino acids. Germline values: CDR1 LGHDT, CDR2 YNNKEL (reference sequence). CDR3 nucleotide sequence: TGTGCCAGCAGCGACCTGCGGGACGAGCAGTACTTC. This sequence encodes CASSDLRDEQYF.

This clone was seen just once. The CDR3 DNA follows: TGTGCCAGCAGCCCCTTCGGACATCATGGCTACACCTTC. Its translation is CASSPFGHHGYTF. This sequence joins TRBV28 and TRBJ1-2; tentatively, D is TRBD1 (5 bases). The germline CDR1 and CDR2 sequences are MDHEN and SYDVKM. This CDR3 contains 13 residues. Trimming removed 6 bases from V and 6 bases from J, with 14 bases in between.

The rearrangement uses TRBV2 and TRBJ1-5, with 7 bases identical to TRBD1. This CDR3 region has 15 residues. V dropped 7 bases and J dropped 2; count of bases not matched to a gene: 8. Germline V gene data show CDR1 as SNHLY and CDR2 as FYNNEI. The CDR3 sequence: CASTKSTGGNQPQHF. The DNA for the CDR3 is TGTGCCAGCACCAAGAGTACAGGGGGCAATCAGCCCCAGCATTTT.

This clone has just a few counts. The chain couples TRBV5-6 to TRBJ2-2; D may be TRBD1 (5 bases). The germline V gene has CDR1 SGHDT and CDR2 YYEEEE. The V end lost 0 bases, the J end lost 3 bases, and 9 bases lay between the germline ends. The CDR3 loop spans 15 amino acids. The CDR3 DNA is TGTGCCAGCAGCTTGGGACAGTCTGACACCGGGGAGCTGTTTTTT. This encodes CASSLGQSDTGELFF. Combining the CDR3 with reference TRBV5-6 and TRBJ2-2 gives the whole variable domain DAGVTQSPTHLIKTRGQQVTLRCSPKSGHDTVSWYQQALGQGPQFIFQYYEEEERQRGNFPDRFSGHQFPNYSSELNVNALLLGDSALYLCASSLGQSDTGELFFGEGSRLTVL.

CDR3 protein: CASSQDRGYYEQYF. The CDR3 DNA reads TGCGCCAGCAGCCAGGACAGGGGTTACTACGAGCAGTACTTC. This chain connects TRBV4-1 to TRBJ2-7; 9 nucleotides align to TRBD1. Germline trimming cut 3 bases from V and 3 bases from J; bases unmatched to any gene: 3. Germline assignment: CDR1 MGHRA and CDR2 YSYEKL. This CDR3 is built from 14 residues.

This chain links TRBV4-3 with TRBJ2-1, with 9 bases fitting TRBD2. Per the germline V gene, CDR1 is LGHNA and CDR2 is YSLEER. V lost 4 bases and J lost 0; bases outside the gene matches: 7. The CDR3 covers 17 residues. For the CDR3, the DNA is TGCGCCAGCAGCCCACGGGCGGGAGGGAGCTCCTACAATGAGCAGTTCTTC. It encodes CASSPRAGGSSYNEQFF.

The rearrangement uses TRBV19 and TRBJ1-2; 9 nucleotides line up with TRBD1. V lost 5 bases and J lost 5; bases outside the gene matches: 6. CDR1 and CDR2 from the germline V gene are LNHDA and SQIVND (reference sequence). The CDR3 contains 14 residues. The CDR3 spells CASSLGQGQYGYTF. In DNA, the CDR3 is TGTGCCAGTAGTCTGGGACAGGGCCAGTATGGCTACACCTTC.

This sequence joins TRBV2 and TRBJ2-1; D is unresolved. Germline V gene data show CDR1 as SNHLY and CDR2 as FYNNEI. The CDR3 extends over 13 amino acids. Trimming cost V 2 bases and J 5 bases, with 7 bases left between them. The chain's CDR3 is CASSETRDNEQFF. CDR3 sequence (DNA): TGTGCCAGCAGTGAAACCCGGGACAATGAGCAGTTCTTC.

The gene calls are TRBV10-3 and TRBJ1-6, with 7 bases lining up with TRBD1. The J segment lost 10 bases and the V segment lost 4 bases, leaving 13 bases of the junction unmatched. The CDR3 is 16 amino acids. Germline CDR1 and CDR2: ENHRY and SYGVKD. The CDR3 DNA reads TGTGCCATCAGTGCGGCAGACAGGGAGGTTGGGTCACCCCTCCACTTT. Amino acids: CAISAADREVGSPLHF.